A selection of T cell receptor beta chains follows, all from one sample in a study of cytomegalovirus exposure and HLA in healthy donors. TCRdb keeps only in-frame clones here, not all; method: immunoSEQ multiplex PCR. This table holds 71,000 or so clones, approximately 94% found once. The sequenced sample was PBMCs. These receptors were collected from a man between 18 and 35 years old in good health and CMV-seropositive. Each CDR3 is given with its conserved first and last residue. Each record gives: CDR3 DNA, CDR3 protein, clone size, D gene, V gene, J gene. D genes are given only for firm matches. Clone size is given for some rows only: seen once, a few or many times, or a class if the clone is expanded.

TGTGCCAGCAGCCGGACTAGCGGACCTTACAATGAGCAGTTCTTC	CASSRTSGPYNEQFF	once	TRBD2	TRBV2	TRBJ2-1
TGCAGTGCGGGCCGGGGGAGTCAAGCTTTCTTT	CSAGRGSQAFF	-	-	TRBV20-1	TRBJ1-1
TGTGCCAGCAGCCGCGGACTAGCGGGTGGCTCCTACAATGAGCAGTTCTTC	CASSRGLAGGSYNEQFF	once	TRBD2	TRBV5-4	TRBJ2-1
TGCAGCGTTGAAGGAGGAACTTGGGGCTACACCTTC	CSVEGGTWGYTF	-	-	TRBV29-1	TRBJ1-2
TGTGCCAGCAGCTCGACGACAGGATCCTACGAGCAGTACTTC	CASSSTTGSYEQYF	-	-	TRBV9	TRBJ2-7
TGCAGTGCTCAGGGAAAAGAGACCCAGTACTTC	CSAQGKETQYF	-	-	TRBV20-1	TRBJ2-5
TGTGCCAGCAGCGACCGGGACAGGGTAACAGATACGCAGTATTTT	CASSDRDRVTDTQYF	-	TRBD1	TRBV9	TRBJ2-3
TGTGCCAGCAACACCCCGGCCGGGGAACTAATAACCTCCTACGAGCAGTACTTC	CASNTPAGELITSYEQYF	few	-	TRBV2	TRBJ2-7
TGTGCCAGCATCCGCGGAAGAAACACCATATATTTT	CASIRGRNTIYF	once	-	TRBV21-1	TRBJ1-3
TGTGCCAGTACTAGGAGCGGGAGGGCCTGGGAGACCCAGTACTTC	CASTRSGRAWETQYF	-	TRBD2	TRBV19	TRBJ2-5
TGTGCCAGCAGTGAAGCCTACGGTAGCTCCTACGAGCAGTACTTC	CASSEAYGSSYEQYF	-	-	TRBV6-1	TRBJ2-7
TGTGCCAGCAGCCGGGACAGGACCTACGAGCAGTACTTC	CASSRDRTYEQYF	-	TRBD1	TRBV11-2	TRBJ2-7
TGTGCCAGCAGGATAGGGGTTTCCGCGGGGGAGCTGTTTTTT	CASRIGVSAGELFF	-	-	TRBV27	TRBJ2-2
TGCAGCGTTGAAGGTAGCGGTCGAGGCTATGGCTACACCTTC	CSVEGSGRGYGYTF	-	-	TRBV29-1	TRBJ1-2
TGTGCCAGCACGCGGGGCGAGTCTACCCAAGAGACCCAGTACTTC	CASTRGESTQETQYF	-	-	TRBV7-2	TRBJ2-5
TGTGCCAGCAGCCTGATGGACAGAGGCGAAAAACTGTTTTTT	CASSLMDRGEKLFF	-	-	TRBV5-6	TRBJ1-4
TGTGCCAGCGGTTCTGACAGGGTGGAGCAGCCCCAGCATTTT	CASGSDRVEQPQHF	-	TRBD1	TRBV6-5	TRBJ1-5
TGTGCCAGCAGTGAAGCTACTAGCGGGAGCCACGAGCAGTACTTC	CASSEATSGSHEQYF	-	TRBD2	TRBV6-1	TRBJ2-7
TGTGCCACCAGCAGAGATGTGCCCGGGGGTGGTGGCTACACCTTC	CATSRDVPGGGGYTF	-	-	TRBV15	TRBJ1-2
TGTGCCAGCAGCCCGACAGGAGACTATGGCTACACCTTC	CASSPTGDYGYTF	-	-	TRBV5-6	TRBJ1-2
TGCGCCAGCAGCTTCACCGGGACTAGCGTCGTGCAGTTCTTC	CASSFTGTSVVQFF	-	TRBD2	TRBV4-1	TRBJ2-1
TGTGCCATCAGTGACGGGACACGCGACTATGGCTACACCTTC	CAISDGTRDYGYTF	-	-	TRBV10-3	TRBJ1-2
TGTGCCGTACGGACTAGCGGTTACAATGAGCAGTTCTTC	CAVRTSGYNEQFF	-	TRBD2	TRBV6-5	TRBJ2-1
TGTGCCAGCAGTCATACTTCGGGGTATGAGCAGTTCTTC	CASSHTSGYEQFF	-	-	TRBV27	TRBJ2-1
TGTGCCAGCAGCCCCGGGACAGGCAGGACTGAAGCTTTCTTT	CASSPGTGRTEAFF	-	TRBD1	TRBV27	TRBJ1-1
TGTGCCAGCAGTTTGACACTGAGCCCCACCCGGACGCAGTATTTT	CASSLTLSPTRTQYF	-	-	TRBV27	TRBJ2-3
TGTGCCAGCGGCGGGGTTCAAGAGACCCAGTACTTC	CASGGVQETQYF	-	-	TRBV2	TRBJ2-5
TGTGCCAGCAGCTTAAACAGGGGAAGTTACGAGCAGTACTTC	CASSLNRGSYEQYF	-	TRBD1	TRBV7-3	TRBJ2-7
TGTGCCAGCAGAACAGGACTAGCGGGAGCCAATGAGCAGTTCTTC	CASRTGLAGANEQFF	-	TRBD2	TRBV6-5	TRBJ2-1
TGTGCCAGCAGTGGGCTAGCGGGGGGGCAAGAGACCCAGTACTTC	CASSGLAGGQETQYF	-	TRBD2	TRBV6-5	TRBJ2-5
TGTGCCAGCAGTCCACCGGGACAGGGGTTATCGGGGTACGAGCAGTACTTC	CASSPPGQGLSGYEQYF	-	TRBD1	TRBV28	TRBJ2-7
TGTGCCAGCAGCTCTGACAGGGGGAATGAAAAACTGTTTTTT	CASSSDRGNEKLFF	-	TRBD1	TRBV7-9	TRBJ1-4
TGCGCCAGCAGCTGGAGGACAGGGGGTTACGGACTAGCGGGAGGCACAGATACGCAGTATTTT	CASSWRTGGYGLAGGTDTQYF	-	TRBD2	TRBV5-1	TRBJ2-3
TGTGCCAGCAGTGAAGACCAGGGGGGATATAATTCACCCCTCCACTTT	CASSEDQGGYNSPLHF	once	TRBD1	TRBV2	TRBJ1-6
TGTGCCAGCAGTGAGCGAGGGGGCGGAAACACCATATATTTT	CASSERGGGNTIYF	once	TRBD1	TRBV6-1	TRBJ1-3
TGCAGCGCCCGGGGAGGGGGCAATCAGCCCCAGCATTTT	CSARGGGNQPQHF	-	-	TRBV29-1	TRBJ1-5
TGCGCCAGCAGCTTATCCTTAGCGGGAAGCCAAGAGACCCAGTACTTC	CASSLSLAGSQETQYF	-	TRBD2	TRBV5-1	TRBJ2-5